These 22 T cell receptor beta chains originate from one sample sequenced in a study of CD8+CD57+ T cells in acquired aplastic anemia. Profiles of TCR beta VDJ and CDR3 were generated from a genomic DNA template. One entry per CDR3 protein, called by TCRdb with MiXCR from the reads. Among approximately 250,000 distinct CDR3 sequences, roughly 80% were seen once, and the ten largest hold around 40%. Only patients with CD8+CD57+ cell expansion on flow cytometry were chosen for sequencing. The specimen was sorted CD4+, CD8+, or CD8+CD57+ T cells (not recorded which) from PBMCs. Receptor source: a human donor with aplastic anemia.

In its sample, this clonotype was seen once. This chain links TRBV9 with TRBJ2-6, with D possibly being TRBD1 (5 bases). The CDR3 has 16 residues. CDR1 is SGDLS, CDR2 YYNGEE, per germline. Between the trimmed V and J ends, which lost 3 bases and 14 bases, there was a span of 24 bases. The CDR3 bases are TGTGCCAGCAGCGCCGACAGCGCCTCCTATAATTCACTCCTGACTTTC. Its protein product is CASSADSASYNSLLTF. The complete variable domain, with remaining parts taken from reference TRBV9 and TRBJ2-6, reads DSGVTQTPKHLITATGQRVTLRCSPRSGDLSVYWYQQSLDQGLQFLIQYYNGEERAKGNILERFSAQQFPDLHSELNLSSLELGDSALYFCASSADSASYNSLLTFGAGSRLTVL.

The chain couples TRBV10-3 to TRBJ2-7; 8 bases map to TRBD1. V was clipped by 7 bases and J by 6 bases; unmatched bases: 14. Germline CDR1 reads ENHRY; CDR2 reads SYGVKD. The CDR3 has 15 residues. CDR3 protein: CAIMPGQANLAEQYV. CDR3 coding DNA: TGTGCCATCATGCCGGGACAGGCGAACCTGGCCGAGCAGTACGTC.

This clonotype appeared a single time. The junction differs from germline at one of its ends, possibly a read error. The rearrangement uses TRBV7-9 and TRBJ2-3; 7 bases are a match to TRBD2. The CDR3 loop spans 14 amino acids. CDR1 is SEHNR, CDR2 FQNEAQ, per germline (reference sequence). In DNA form, the CDR3 reads TGTGCCAGCAGCCATCCTATAGCTAGCGGTAGGGATGATTTT. This sequence encodes CASSHPIASGRDDF.

As to this clonotype: An end of the junction does not agree with germline; a read error may underlie this. The chain couples TRBV7-2 to TRBJ1-1; D may be TRBD1 (5 bases). The CDR3 loop spans 12 amino acids. The V gene's germline CDR1 is SGHTA and CDR2 FQGNSA. The CDR3 bases are TGTGCCAGCAGCCTAGCGAGGGGAGAAGATTTCTTT. As protein: CASSLARGEDFF.

V gene TRBV19 combines with J gene TRBJ1-5; D might be TRBD1 (5 bases). Germline V gives CDR1 LNHDA, CDR2 SQIVND (reference sequence). The V end was cut by 4 bases, the J end by 1 base, with 17 bases between. The CDR3 is 17 amino acids. The CDR3 region is CASSTHGTSGSNQPQHF. The CDR3 region has the DNA TGTGCCAGTAGTACCCACGGGACGTCAGGGAGCAATCAGCCCCAGCATTTT.

The J gene is TRBJ2-3, the V gene TRBV5-4; no clear D. CDR3 length: 12 amino acids. Germline lookup yields CDR1 SGHNT and CDR2 YYREEE (reference sequence). The V end was cut by 2 bases, the J end by 6 bases, with 7 bases between. The CDR3 DNA is TGTGCCAGCAGCTTTATCGATGATACGCAGTATTTT. Its translation: CASSFIDDTQYF.

This chain links TRBV19 with TRBJ2-1; the D gene is possibly TRBD2 (6 bases). This CDR3 spans 16 amino acids. Trimming pared 6 bases from V and 0 bases from J, leaving 15 bases between. Germline V gene sequence: CDR1 LNHDA, CDR2 SQIVND (reference sequence). The CDR3 DNA sequence: TGTGCCAGTAGCCTCACAGCGGGCCCCTCCTACAATGAGCAGTTCTTC. It translates to CASSLTAGPSYNEQFF.

The chain employs TRBV5-4 and TRBJ2-5, with D maybe TRBD2 (7 bases). V was pared by 4 bases and J by 2 bases, with 15 bases between. The CDR3 loop spans 15 amino acids. Per the germline V gene, CDR1 is SGHNT and CDR2 is YYREEE (reference sequence). Written as DNA, the CDR3 is TGTGCCAGCAGCCCGAGGGGGGGGGCACAAGAGACCCAGTACTTC. Translated: CASSPRGGAQETQYF. The full variable domain, in which reference TRBV5-4 and TRBJ2-5 provide the parts outside the CDR3, is ETGVTQSPTHLIKTRGQQVTLRCSSQSGHNTVSWYQQALGQGPQFIFQYYREEENGRGNFPPRFSGLQFPNYSSELNVNALELDDSALYLCASSPRGGAQETQYFGPGTRLLVL.

The chain uses TRBV25-1 and TRBJ2-1, with D perhaps matching TRBD1 or TRBD2 (5 bases each). Trimming removed 1 base from V and 0 bases from J, with 7 bases in between. The germline CDR1 and CDR2 sequences are MGHDK and SYGVNS. The CDR3 has 15 residues. DNA of the CDR3: TGTGCCAGCAGTGAATGGGGGAGCTCCTACAATGAGCAGTTCTTC. The encoded protein is CASSEWGSSYNEQFF.

This sequence joins TRBV24-1 and TRBJ2-7; D gene uncertain. The CDR3 consists of 12 residues. Germline lookup yields CDR1 KGHDR and CDR2 SFDVKD. V lost 4 bases and J 0 bases, leaving 3 bases between the germline ends. The CDR3 loop is CATSETSYEQYF. For the CDR3, the DNA is TGTGCCACCAGTGAGACCTCCTACGAGCAGTACTTC.

In its sample, this clonotype was seen once. This chain uses TRBV7-3 with TRBJ2-7, with 7 nucleotides matching TRBD2. The germline V gene encodes CDR1 SGHTA and CDR2 FQGTGA. The J segment lost 13 bases and the V segment lost 3 bases, leaving 18 bases of the junction unmatched. The CDR3 runs to 15 residues. The CDR3 is CASSLGGGAGYEYYV. CDR3 sequence (DNA): TGTGCCAGCAGCTTGGGGGGAGGGGCCGGCTACGAGTATTACGTC.

Concerning this clonotype: One end of the junction is discordant with germline, which a read error may explain. V gene TRBV2 combines with J gene TRBJ2-7, with D perhaps given as TRBD1 or TRBD2 (5 bases each). Germline values: CDR1 SNHLY, CDR2 FYNNEI. CDR3 length equals 14 residues. The CDR3 DNA follows: TGTGCCACCAGGGACCGGGGCACAGATACGCAGTATTTTTTC. Translating gives CATRDRGTDTQYFF.

The CDR3 loop is CASSLEPDGPFF. CDR3 in DNA: TGTGCCAGCAGCTTAGAACCCGACGGGCCATTTTTT. This chain joins TRBV7-8 and TRBJ2-2; D is unclear. CDR3 length: 12 amino acids. Looked up from germline, CDR1 is SGHVS and CDR2 is FQNEAQ. With 1 base removed from V and 17 bases from J, the gap between germline ends came to 14 bases.

The rearrangement links TRBV9 to TRBJ2-1, with TRBD2 identical over 8 bases. Germline loops: CDR1 SGDLS, CDR2 YYNGEE. The length of the CDR3 is 16 residues. Unmatched junction bases numbered 13, after V lost 2 bases and J lost 9 bases. The CDR3 region is CASSVGIAGHTTEQFF. The DNA for the CDR3 is TGTGCCAGCAGCGTCGGGATAGCGGGACATACGACTGAGCAGTTCTTC.

Notes on this clonotype: The junction and the germline gene differ at one end; a read error may be behind it. This rearrangement joins TRBV7-8 to TRBJ2-3, with 7 bases lining up with TRBD2. Germline lookup yields CDR1 SGHVS and CDR2 FQNEAQ. CDR3 length: 13 residues. The CDR3 DNA reads as TGTGCCAGCGGGGTAGCGGGCACAGCTACGCAGTATTTT. This sequence encodes CASGVAGTATQYF.

The chain employs TRBV9 and TRBJ2-4; D gene uncertain. Trimming stripped 0 bases from V and 7 bases from J, with 2 bases between. This CDR3 comprises 11 residues. Germline V gene lookup returns CDR1 SGDLS and CDR2 YYNGEE. The CDR3 DNA reads TGTGCCAGCAGCGTAGACAACATTCAGTACTTC. Translated: CASSVDNIQYF.

Turning to this clonotype: Because the CDR3 is missing its conserved closing phenylalanine or tryptophan, this is likely a read error. The DNA is omitted, as the CDR3 cannot be located on it reliably, and the CDR3 follows TCRdb's listing. This rearrangement joins TRBV7-9 to TRBJ2-1; no DNA check was done on the table's D call, TRBD1. Germline values: CDR1 SEHNR, CDR2 FQNEAQ (reference sequence). The CDR3 totals 13 residues, both ends included. The CDR3 sequence is CASSDGGIHQQSY.

The chain has TRBV9 and TRBJ1-3, with unresolved D. CDR3 length: 18 residues. Between the trimmed V and J ends, which lost 0 bases and 1 base, there was a span of 17 bases. Germline CDR1 and CDR2: SGDLS and YYNGEE. The CDR3, as DNA: TGTGCCAGCAGCGTAGGGGTGAAAGGCCTCGGATCTGGAAACACCATATATTTT. Translating gives CASSVGVKGLGSGNTIYF.

Details on this clonotype: A junction end diverges from the germline sequence, so it may reflect a read error. V and J are TRBV7-2 and TRBJ2-3; D gene uncertain. The CDR3 length is 18 residues. Per the germline V gene, CDR1 is SGHTA and CDR2 is FQGNSA. The CDR3 DNA reads as TGTGCCAGCAGCTTAGCCAGAGGCCCCGTGACGCGCACTGATACGCAGTATTTT. It translates to CASSLARGPVTRTDTQYF.

The chain employs TRBV9 and TRBJ2-3; tentative D call: TRBD1 (5 bases). The CDR3 runs 15 residues. The ends were cut back, 4 bases at V and 12 bases at J, with 24 bases in the middle. CDR1 is SGDLS, CDR2 YYNGEE, per germline. CDR3: CASSLVGIWTYTQYF. In DNA, the CDR3 is TGTGCCAGCAGCTTAGTGGGCATCTGGACATACACCCAGTATTTT.

The J gene is TRBJ1-1, the V gene TRBV7-9; D remains ambiguous. The ends were cut back, 3 bases at V and 14 bases at J, with 25 bases in the middle. In germline, CDR1 is SEHNR, CDR2 FQNEAQ (reference sequence). The CDR3 covers 15 residues. The CDR3 reads CASSFQRSGKSDEFF. CDR3 bases: TGTGCCAGCAGCTTTCAAAGAAGCGGGAAGAGCGATGAGTTCTTT.

Here the CDR3 reads CASSLQGSGGGDEYF. CDR3 sequence (DNA): TGTGCCAGCAGCCTTCAAGGGAGCGGGGGGGGCGATGAGTACTTC. The chain combines TRBV7-9 with TRBJ2-5; TRBD2 matches at 10 bases. From germline, CDR1 is SEHNR and CDR2 FQNEAQ (reference sequence). The CDR3 covers 15 residues. The J segment lost 12 bases and the V segment lost 5 bases, leaving 15 bases of the junction unmatched. The full variable domain, with the rest looked up from reference TRBV7-9 and TRBJ2-5, is DTGVSQNPRHKITKRGQNVTFRCDPISEHNRLYWYRQTLGQGPEFLTYFQNEAQLEKSRLLSDRFSAERPKGSFSTLEIQRTEQGDSAMYLCASSLQGSGGGDEYFGPGTRLLVL.